Sequencing of this T cell receptor (beta chain) was carried out in a study of OX40 agonist ivuxolimab in advanced cancers. Overall study: Patients got intravenous ivuxolimab at 0.01 to 10 mg/kg every 2 weeks. Whole-study findings and limits: Nonresponders included some who also had low normalized T-cell clonal expansion. In general, CD8+ T cells held more expanded clones than CD4+ did, on average.

Clones were read by immunoSEQ multiplex PCR, and TCRdb kept only the in-frame ones, dropping some. Here the sample spans about 46,000 clones, around nine tenths being singletons. Details on this clone: Its antigen is not known.

The germline V gene encodes CDR1 SGHTA and CDR2 FQGNSA. CDR3 length: 15 residues. Trimming removed 2 bases at V and 11 bases at J, with 19 bases between. This receptor was obtained from an adult with an advanced solid tumor such as melanoma, head and neck, liver or kidney cancer. The rearrangement uses TRBV7-2 and TRBJ2-1; D call uncertain. Sequencing used CD4+ or CD8+ T cells sorted from blood, obtained in a trial of the OX40 agonist ivuxolimab. CDR3 in amino acids: CASSLRAARSQKQFF. Here the CDR3 DNA reads TGTGCCAGCAGCTTAAGGGCAGCAAGGAGCCAGAAGCAGTTCTTC.